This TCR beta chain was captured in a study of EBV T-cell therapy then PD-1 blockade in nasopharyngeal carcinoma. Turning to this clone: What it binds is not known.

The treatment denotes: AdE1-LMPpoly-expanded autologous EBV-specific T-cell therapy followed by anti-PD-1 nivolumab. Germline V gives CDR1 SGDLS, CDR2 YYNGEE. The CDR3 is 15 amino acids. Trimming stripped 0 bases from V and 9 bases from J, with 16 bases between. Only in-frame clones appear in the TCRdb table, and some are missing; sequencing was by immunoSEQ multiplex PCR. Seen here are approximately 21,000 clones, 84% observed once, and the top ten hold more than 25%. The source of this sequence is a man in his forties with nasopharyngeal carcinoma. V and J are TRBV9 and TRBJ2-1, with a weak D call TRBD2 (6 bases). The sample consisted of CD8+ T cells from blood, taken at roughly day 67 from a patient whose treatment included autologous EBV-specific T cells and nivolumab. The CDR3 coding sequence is TGTGCCAGCAGCGTAGGGGGCGGGGTTCAGGGTGAGCAGTTCTTC. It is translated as CASSVGGGVQGEQFF.